Shown below are 18 T cell receptor beta chains from a single sample sequenced in a study of blood T cells in healthy people across ages (dated by TCRdb to 2015 to 2017). Libraries were prepared through 5' RACE. Sequencing used an Illumina HiSeq 2500. A second PCR of about 7 to 12 cycles was run with a J-beta primer mix and a sample-barcoded 5' primer. TCRdb cleaned the public reads at Q25 with fastp, built clones with MiXCR and kept in-frame beta chains. Identical CDR3 proteins give one entry, which carries the most common genes and DNA. This sample comprises 1.5 million to 1.9 million distinct CDR3 sequences, approximately 39% of them detected only once. The ten largest clones represent approximately 4.1% of the sample. Sequencing used blood. The receptor set was obtained from a woman between 18 and 29 years old in good health.

This clonotype was picked up a small number of times. The chain uses TRBV5-1 and TRBJ2-3; no firm D call. V lost 4 bases and J lost 3, with 18 bases in between. The CDR3 loop spans 16 amino acids. The germline V gene encodes CDR1 SGHRS and CDR2 YFSETQ. CDR3 amino acids: CASSPMKGQGTDTQYF. In DNA, the CDR3 is TGCGCCAGCAGCCCGATGAAGGGTCAAGGGACAGATACGCAGTATTTT.

In its sample, this clonotype was seen a few times. In DNA form, the CDR3 reads TGCAGTGCTAGAGATAGTGAGAGCGCGTACAATGAGCAGTTCTTC. This translates into CSARDSESAYNEQFF. The genes are TRBV20-1 and TRBJ2-1, with D unclear. The V end lost 0 bases, the J end lost 4 bases, and 13 bases lay between the germline ends. This CDR3 is 15 amino acids long. In germline, CDR1 is DFQATT, CDR2 SNEGSKA (reference sequence).

There are a few counts of this clonotype. This rearrangement joins TRBV5-1 to TRBJ2-3; D possibly uses TRBD1 or TRBD2 (5 bases each). The CDR3 length is 15 residues. V lost 4 bases to trimming and J lost 5 bases, with 17 bases between them. CDR1 and CDR2 from the germline V gene are SGHRS and YFSETQ. CDR3 bases: TGCGCCAGCAGCCCTAGAAAGGTGGGGGAAGATACGCAGTATTTT. Residues: CASSPRKVGEDTQYF.

The chain combines TRBV27 with TRBJ2-5; 8 positions agree with TRBD2. J lost 11 bases, V lost 8 bases, and 7 bases had no gene match. Per the germline V gene, CDR1 is MNHEY and CDR2 is SMNVEV (reference sequence). The CDR3 totals 11 residues. The CDR3 protein is CASGPQREQYF. The DNA of the CDR3 is TGTGCCAGCGGCCCCCAGCGGGAGCAGTACTTC.

The V and J genes are TRBV7-9 and TRBJ2-5; D not resolved. V lost 2 bases, J lost 5 bases, and 15 bases lay in between. The germline V gene has CDR1 SEHNR and CDR2 FQNEAQ (reference sequence). CDR3 size: 15 residues. CDR3 sequence reads: CASSLLAWQRETQYF. The CDR3 nucleotides read TGTGCCAGCAGCTTATTGGCCTGGCAGAGGGAGACCCAGTACTTC.

V usage is TRBV24-1 and J usage is TRBJ2-3; 9 bases are shared with TRBD2. The junction had 11 bases not matched to a gene; V was cut back by 5 bases and J by 3 bases. CDR3 length: 17 residues. Germline V CDR1 and CDR2: KGHDR, SFDVKD. CDR3 loop: CATSVSLIAGATDTQYF. CDR3 sequence (DNA): TGTGCCACCAGTGTCTCTCTTATAGCGGGAGCTACAGATACGCAGTATTTT.

The V and J genes are TRBV19 and TRBJ2-7; 11 bases match TRBD1. The CDR3 has 14 residues. Per the germline V gene, CDR1 is LNHDA and CDR2 is SQIVND (reference sequence). The J segment lost 4 bases and the V segment lost 7 bases, leaving 6 bases of the junction unmatched. In DNA, the CDR3 is TGTGCCAGTACCCGGGACAGGGGGAAGTACGAGCAGTACTTC. It specifies CASTRDRGKYEQYF.

This rearrangement joins TRBV20-1 to TRBJ1-1, with a weak D call TRBD1 (5 bases). The CDR3 has 16 residues. The germline V gene has CDR1 DFQATT and CDR2 SNEGSKA (reference sequence). Deletions cut 1 base from V and 2 bases from J, with 17 bases between. The CDR3 DNA reads TGCAGTGCTAGAGTCTATTCAGGACACCTAAACACTGAAGCTTTCTTT. Its protein product is CSARVYSGHLNTEAFF.

This clonotype was counted only a few times. The chain uses TRBV3-1 and TRBJ2-3, with a tentative D call TRBD2 (5 bases). Germline-derived CDR1 and CDR2 are LGHDT and YNNKEL (reference sequence). V lost 0 bases and J 4 bases, leaving 11 bases between the germline ends. The CDR3 extends over 15 amino acids. The CDR3 is CASSQEGLASDTQYF. In DNA, the CDR3 is TGTGCCAGCAGCCAAGAAGGGCTAGCCTCAGATACGCAGTATTTT.

This clonotype occurred a few times. The J gene is TRBJ2-1, the V gene TRBV9; D is uncertain. V was shortened by 4 bases and J by 7 bases, with 12 bases between the two germline ends. From germline, CDR1 is SGDLS and CDR2 YYNGEE. This CDR3 has 13 residues. The CDR3 here is CASSFSPSNEQFF. The CDR3 DNA reads as TGTGCCAGCAGCTTTTCCCCATCGAATGAGCAGTTCTTC.

This chain connects TRBV27 to TRBJ2-1; D may be TRBD1 (6 bases). Trimming took 2 bases from V and 6 from J, leaving 14 bases between them. This CDR3 is built from 15 residues. Germline CDR1 is MNHEY and CDR2 is SMNVEV (reference sequence). CDR3 protein: CASSLNPTGRNEQFF. The CDR3, as DNA: TGTGCCAGCAGTTTAAACCCGACAGGCCGCAATGAGCAGTTCTTC.

This clonotype was counted only a few times. V and J are TRBV20-1 and TRBJ2-1; D uncertain. From germline, CDR1 is DFQATT and CDR2 SNEGSKA (reference sequence). The CDR3 totals 16 residues. V shed 3 bases and J shed 5 bases, with 20 bases lying between them. CDR3 nucleotide sequence: TGCAGTGCTAGCCACTTTACGGATCTCCCCCACAATGAGCAGTTCTTC. Its translation is CSASHFTDLPHNEQFF.

This clonotype was counted between two and nine times. The CDR3 DNA sequence: TGTGCCATCAGTTACCAGGAGAACTATGGCTACACCTTC. Amino acid sequence: CAISYQENYGYTF. The chain recombines TRBV10-3 with TRBJ1-2; D is unclear. The V end lost 5 bases, the J end lost 2 bases, and 9 bases lay between the germline ends. The CDR3 is 13 amino acids. Germline values: CDR1 ENHRY, CDR2 SYGVKD.

As for this clonotype: The junction differs from germline at one of its ends, possibly a read error. The chain employs TRBV15 and TRBJ1-4; D call uncertain. This CDR3 is 15 amino acids long. Per germline, CDR1 LNHNV and CDR2 YYDKDF (reference sequence). The CDR3 loop reads CATSRDKGSNGKLFF. The CDR3 DNA reads TGTGCCACCAGCAGAGATAAGGGTTCTAATGGAAAACTGTTTTTT. The variable domain in full, with the rest retrieved from reference TRBV15 and TRBJ1-4, is DAMVIQNPRYQVTQFGKPVTLSCSQTLNHNVMYWYQQKSSQAPKLLFHYYDKDFNNEADTPDNFQSRRPNTSFCFLDIRSPGLGDTAMYLCATSRDKGSNGKLFFGSGTQLSVL.

The V and J genes are TRBV28 and TRBJ1-2; TRBD1 agrees at 9 bases. V lost 9 bases and J lost 4; bases outside the gene matches: 6. This CDR3 has 13 residues. Per the germline V gene, CDR1 is MDHEN and CDR2 is SYDVKM. This CDR3 is CASRQGVGYGYTF. CDR3 sequence (DNA): TGTGCCAGTAGACAGGGGGTCGGCTATGGCTACACCTTC.

This clonotype turned up a few times. This chain links TRBV12-3 or TRBV12-4 with TRBJ2-5, with 13 bases identical to TRBD2. V shed 5 bases and J 3 bases; nucleotides not matched to a gene: 9. This CDR3 spans 17 amino acids. As DNA, the CDR3 is TGTGCCAGCAGTGCCCTACTAGCGGGAGGGCCTGAAGAGACCCAGTACTTC. Amino acid sequence: CASSALLAGGPEETQYF.

The chain joins TRBV12-3 or TRBV12-4 to TRBJ1-4; no firm D call. This CDR3 spans 12 amino acids. The V and J ends lost 3 bases and 7 bases respectively, with 6 bases between them. In DNA form, the CDR3 reads TGTGCCAGCAGTTTTCGGGTTGAAAAACTGTTTTTT. Encoded protein: CASSFRVEKLFF.

This clonotype showed up many times. CDR3 bases: TGCGCCAGCAGCCCGACCTCTGGGGCCAACGTCCTGACTTTC. It yields the protein CASSPTSGANVLTF. The rearrangement links TRBV4-1 to TRBJ2-6, with D unclear. Germline values: CDR1 MGHRA, CDR2 YSYEKL. Trimming removed 4 bases at V and 0 bases at J, with 4 bases between. The CDR3 runs 14 residues.